This TCR beta chain came from a study of blood T cell repertoires in COVID-19. Across the study: PBMCs, B-cell-depleted T cells, or T cells provided the cDNA or gDNA that made up the material.

In assigning cohorts, the study relied on participant-reported clinical history. V was pared by 2 bases and J by 3 bases, with 3 bases of the junction left unmatched. The CDR3 is 15 amino acids. Per germline, CDR1 LNHDA and CDR2 SQIVND (reference sequence). Per the study methods: Nucleated cell counts were estimated from reference gene primer amplification. Method: immunoSEQ multiplex PCR; TCRdb's copy keeps in-frame clones and lacks some. From that table come the V and J calls and clone size; the DNA was used to work out D and trimming. Of about 270,000 clones in the sample, 91% were seen once. V gene TRBV19 combines with J gene TRBJ2-3; 9 nucleotides align to TRBD2. This receptor was identified in a man aged 40-55 years who had been exposed to COVID-19. Sample: PBMCs or T cells enriched from blood (not recorded which). CDR3 protein: CASSIWREGTDTQYF. The CDR3 bases are TGTGCCAGTAGTATATGGCGGGAGGGGACAGATACGCAGTATTTT.